This passage covers 29 T cell receptor beta chains from one sample sequenced in a study of regulatory and conventional T cells in RAG deficiency (dated by TCRdb to about 2017). The library was built by means of the immunoSEQ multiplex PCR assay. Sourced from immuneACCESS, this table was stored by TCRdb with only in-frame sequences that have V and J called. A share of the clones is absent; for the studies checked, an unresolved V gene accounts for under half, and the remainder has no known explanation. Across this sample there are roughly 32,000 clones, with over 75% seen only once. The ten largest clones capture roughly an eighth of the sample. The sample was also reused in another study, on regulatory T cells. That second report states: For the multiplex PCR, 52 forward TRBV primers and 13 reverse TRBJ primers were used, and amplification bias was corrected with both assay-based and computational methods.

Sequenced sample: CD8+ T cells sorted from blood. The receptor set was obtained from a human donor in good health.

This chain connects TRBV2 to TRBJ1-1; D is unclear. This CDR3 is 14 amino acids long. CDR1 is SNHLY, CDR2 FYNNEI, per germline. Between the trimmed V and J ends, which lost 7 bases and 1 base, there was a span of 13 bases. CDR3 bases: TGTGCCAGCAATGTTGACACACAGAACACTGAAGCTTTCTTT. Its protein product is CASNVDTQNTEAFF.

V and J are TRBV27 and TRBJ1-6; D unresolved. There are 15 residues in the CDR3. The V gene lost 2 bases and the J gene lost 4 bases, with 9 bases spanning the gap. Per germline, CDR1 MNHEY and CDR2 SMNVEV (reference sequence). The CDR3 sequence: CASSLNRGYNSPLHF. CDR3 sequence (DNA): TGTGCCAGCAGTTTAAACCGGGGTTATAATTCACCCCTCCACTTT.

V usage is TRBV7-2 and J usage is TRBJ2-2; maybe TRBD2 (5 bases). This CDR3 spans 16 amino acids. Germline CDR1 is SGHTA and CDR2 is FQGNSA. V was clipped by 3 bases and J by 2 bases, with 13 bases between them. Here the CDR3 DNA reads TGTGCCAGCAGCTTCTTCCAACGGACTAACACCGGGGAGCTGTTTTTT. Translating gives CASSFFQRTNTGELFF.

CDR3 sequence reads: CASSNRLHNSPLHF. The CDR3 region has the DNA TGTGCCAGCAGTAACAGGTTACATAATTCACCCCTCCACTTT. This chain links TRBV5-6 with TRBJ1-6, with D maybe TRBD1 (5 bases). The germline V gene encodes CDR1 SGHDT and CDR2 YYEEEE. This CDR3 region has 14 residues. V shed 5 bases and J shed 5 bases, with 11 bases lying between them.

CDR3 in DNA: TGTGCCAGCTCACCACCCTCGCGTCTTGAAGCTTTCTTT. This gives the protein CASSPPSRLEAFF. The genes are TRBV18 and TRBJ1-1, with unresolved D. The CDR3 has 13 residues. Trimming pared 0 bases from V and 7 bases from J, leaving 9 bases between. Germline values: CDR1 KGHSH, CDR2 LQKENI.

The rearrangement uses TRBV5-1 and TRBJ1-1; TRBD1 might be the D (6 bases). The CDR3 loop spans 14 amino acids. Trimming pared 1 base from V and 4 bases from J, leaving 11 bases between. Germline CDR1 and CDR2: SGHRS and YFSETQ. The CDR3 DNA is TGCGCCAGCAGCTTGCGGGGGGGCACCACTGAAGCTTTCTTT. Residues: CASSLRGGTTEAFF.

The CDR3, as DNA: TGTGCCAGCAGCTTGTCCCCCGTGCGAGGGTTGTTCACAGATACGCAGTATTTT. Translated, it gives CASSLSPVRGLFTDTQYF. The V gene is TRBV5-6, the J gene TRBJ2-3; D may be TRBD2 (5 bases). The CDR3 is 18 residues long. Trimming stripped 1 base from V and 2 bases from J, with 20 bases between. Germline V gives CDR1 SGHDT, CDR2 YYEEEE.

This chain links TRBV6-6 with TRBJ2-2, with 9 bases fitting TRBD2. Losses at the gene ends were 5 bases for V and 6 bases for J; bases not matched to a gene: 10. The CDR3 length is 16 residues. The germline V gene has CDR1 MNHNY and CDR2 SVGAGI (reference sequence). This chain's CDR3 is CASSPEGTSLSGELFF. Here the CDR3 DNA reads TGTGCCAGCAGTCCTGAGGGGACTAGCCTCTCCGGGGAGCTGTTTTTT.

V is TRBV28 and J is TRBJ1-4; D is possibly TRBD1 (5 bases). The CDR3 has 14 residues. The ends were cut back, 10 bases at V and 5 bases at J, with 17 bases in the middle. Germline V CDR1 and CDR2: MDHEN, SYDVKM. Written as DNA, the CDR3 is TGTGCCACCGCCCACAGGCGGGGGAATGAAAAACTGTTTTTT. This translates into CATAHRRGNEKLFF.

The V and J genes are TRBV7-9 and TRBJ2-1, with D tentatively TRBD1 or TRBD2 (6 bases each). V was shortened by 6 bases and J by 5 bases, with 17 bases between the two germline ends. Per germline, CDR1 SEHNR and CDR2 FQNEAQ (reference sequence). This CDR3 contains 15 residues. CDR3 sequence (DNA): TGTGCCAGCAGTTCGTACACGGGGGCCCACAATGAGCAGTTCTTC. Translation gives CASSSYTGAHNEQFF. Drawing the rest from reference TRBV7-9 and TRBJ2-1, the complete variable domain is DTGVSQNPRHKITKRGQNVTFRCDPISEHNRLYWYRQTLGQGPEFLTYFQNEAQLEKSRLLSDRFSAERPKGSFSTLEIQRTEQGDSAMYLCASSSYTGAHNEQFFGPGTRLTVL.

This clone was seen only once. CDR3 nucleotides: TGTGCCAGTAGTATAAGTTTCTTGAACACTGAAGCTTTCTTT. It codes for CASSISFLNTEAFF. This chain connects TRBV19 to TRBJ1-1; the D is unclear. The CDR3 loop spans 14 amino acids. V was shortened by 2 bases and J by 0 bases, with 7 bases between the two germline ends. From germline, CDR1 is LNHDA and CDR2 SQIVND (reference sequence).

The rearrangement links TRBV6-1 to TRBJ1-3; a weak D match, TRBD1 (6 bases). V lost 5 bases and J lost 10, with 15 bases in between. Germline V CDR1 and CDR2: MNHNS, SASEGT. This CDR3 has 13 amino acids. The chain's CDR3 is CASSSRRGSTIYF. The CDR3 DNA follows: TGTGCCAGCAGTTCTCGCAGGGGAAGTACCATATATTTT.

The V call is TRBV5-8, the J call TRBJ2-5; D may be TRBD2 (7 bases). Looked up from germline, CDR1 is SGHTS and CDR2 is YDEGEE. Trimming stripped 3 bases from V and 5 bases from J, with 23 bases between. This CDR3 has 17 amino acids. The CDR3 reads CASSSGGGGPGEETQYF. DNA for the CDR3: TGTGCCAGCAGCTCAGGAGGGGGGGGGCCCGGAGAGGAGACCCAGTACTTC.

This chain uses TRBV25-1 with TRBJ2-7, with D unclear. Germline CDR1 MGHDK, CDR2 SYGVNS. CDR3 size: 12 residues. V lost 1 base to trimming and J lost 4 bases, with 5 bases between them. This chain's CDR3 is CASSEFWYEQYF. The CDR3 DNA sequence: TGTGCCAGCAGTGAATTCTGGTACGAGCAGTACTTC.

The chain is built from TRBV29-1 and TRBJ1-1, with D perhaps TRBD1 (5 bases). The CDR3 extends over 14 amino acids. V lost 7 bases and J 2 bases, leaving 17 bases between the germline ends. Germline V CDR1 and CDR2: SQVTM, ANQGSEA. CDR3 bases: TGCAGCGCCCGGTTGTCGCAGGGCAACACTGAAGCTTTCTTT. Its protein product is CSARLSQGNTEAFF.

In this sample, this clone turned up a few times. The chain combines TRBV7-9 with TRBJ2-2; TRBD2 matches 8 bases. The V gene end was trimmed by 5 bases and the J gene end by 2 bases; junction bases not matched to a gene: 10. Per the germline V gene, CDR1 is SEHNR and CDR2 is FQNEAQ (reference sequence). The CDR3 is 17 residues long. CDR3 residues: CASSPRDSGDNTGELFF. Written as DNA, the CDR3 is TGTGCCAGCAGCCCCAGGGATAGCGGGGACAACACCGGGGAGCTGTTTTTT.

The chain links TRBV30 to TRBJ2-3; 9 bases are shared with TRBD1. With 2 bases clipped from V and 3 bases from J, the junction kept 3 bases outside the gene matches. The CDR3 length is 14 residues. Per the germline V gene, CDR1 is GTSNPN and CDR2 is SVGIG (reference sequence). As DNA, the CDR3 is TGTGCCTGGAGTCCACAGGGGGCTACAGATACGCAGTATTTT. It is translated as CAWSPQGATDTQYF.

The genes are TRBV13 and TRBJ2-5; no firm D call. V lost 4 bases to trimming and J lost 0 bases, with 6 bases between them. The CDR3 consists of 13 residues. Germline V gene data show CDR1 as PRHDT and CDR2 as FYEKMQ (reference sequence). In DNA form, the CDR3 reads TGTGCCAGCAGCTCCGGACACCAAGAGACCCAGTACTTC. As protein: CASSSGHQETQYF.

V gene TRBV5-1 combines with J gene TRBJ2-5; D possibly corresponds to TRBD1 (6 bases). The CDR3 length is 14 residues. The germline CDR1 and CDR2 sequences are SGHRS and YFSETQ. The V end lost 4 bases, the J end lost 5 bases, and 15 bases lay between the germline ends. The chain's CDR3 is CASSPGQPRETQYF. The DNA of the CDR3 is TGCGCCAGCAGCCCCGGACAGCCCCGGGAGACCCAGTACTTC.

V usage is TRBV6-5 and J usage is TRBJ1-1; D may be TRBD1 (6 bases). The germline V gene has CDR1 MNHEY and CDR2 SVGAGI. V lost 6 bases to trimming and J lost 14 bases, with 16 bases between them. The CDR3 is 11 amino acids. This chain's CDR3 is CASRGAGEVFF. The CDR3 DNA reads TGTGCCAGCAGAGGGGCAGGGGAAGTCTTCTTT.

The V gene is TRBV4-1, the J gene TRBJ2-2; 7 bases agree with TRBD2. The J segment lost 4 bases and the V segment lost 3 bases, leaving 11 bases of the junction unmatched. Germline CDR1 MGHRA, CDR2 YSYEKL. The CDR3 spans 17 residues. CDR3 residues: CASSQVDMGLPTGELFF. The CDR3 coding sequence is TGCGCCAGCAGCCAGGTTGACATGGGACTACCCACCGGGGAGCTGTTTTTT.

V usage is TRBV30 and J usage is TRBJ1-3; D not certain. The germline gives CDR1 GTSNPN, CDR2 SVGIG (reference sequence). This CDR3 has 14 residues. V lost 1 base and J lost 0, with 7 bases in between. The CDR3 bases are TGTGCCTGGAGTGCCAGTAACTCTGGAAACACCATATATTTT. It specifies CAWSASNSGNTIYF.

This chain joins TRBV28 and TRBJ2-3, with 9 bases matching TRBD2. V shed 4 bases and J 7 bases; nucleotides not matched to a gene: 6. Germline CDR1 and CDR2: MDHEN and SYDVKM. The CDR3 is 14 amino acids. The CDR3 region is CASSSHSGGNTQYF. CDR3 DNA: TGTGCCAGCAGTTCCCATAGCGGGGGAAATACGCAGTATTTT.

This chain connects TRBV30 to TRBJ2-5; perhaps TRBD2 as D (6 bases). V gave up 4 bases and J gave up 3 bases, with 15 bases separating them. This CDR3 spans 14 amino acids. Germline CDR1 and CDR2: GTSNPN and SVGIG (reference sequence). CDR3 loop: CAWNRGSIEETQYF. Written as DNA, the CDR3 is TGTGCCTGGAATCGGGGGAGTATCGAAGAGACCCAGTACTTC.

This CDR3 is CAGADRGDSPLHF. CDR3 nucleotides: TGTGCCGGAGCTGACAGGGGGGATTCACCCCTCCACTTT. The J gene is TRBJ1-6, the V gene TRBV6-1, with 9 nucleotides matching TRBD1. This CDR3 contains 13 residues. V was clipped by 11 bases and J by 8 bases; unmatched bases: 7. Germline V gene data show CDR1 as MNHNS and CDR2 as SASEGT.

A single count supports this clone. The rearrangement links TRBV29-1 to TRBJ1-1; possibly TRBD1 for D (6 bases). The CDR3 has 13 residues. The V and J ends lost 7 bases and 0 bases respectively, with 12 bases between them. Germline CDR1 is SQVTM and CDR2 is ANQGSEA. For the CDR3, the DNA is TGCAGCGCCCACAGGGACATGAACACTGAAGCTTTCTTT. This encodes CSAHRDMNTEAFF.

The chain links TRBV5-6 to TRBJ1-5; tentative D call: TRBD1 (5 bases). Trimming removed 0 bases at V and 4 bases at J, with 14 bases between. The CDR3 is 16 residues long. The germline V gene has CDR1 SGHDT and CDR2 YYEEEE. Written as DNA, the CDR3 is TGTGCCAGCAGCTTGGGTTGGGACGGAGGGAATCAGCCCCAGCATTTT. It translates to CASSLGWDGGNQPQHF.

The gene calls are TRBV7-9 and TRBJ2-1, with TRBD2 matching 12 bases. V lost 8 bases, J lost 6 bases, and 5 bases stayed unmatched. The V gene's germline CDR1 is SEHNR and CDR2 FQNEAQ (reference sequence). CDR3 length: 14 amino acids. The CDR3 DNA is TGTGCCAGCTCTAGCGGGGGGGCCATCAATGAGCAGTTCTTC. This gives the protein CASSSGGAINEQFF.

This clone was seen a single time. This chain uses TRBV19 with TRBJ2-3, with D uncertain. The V gene lost 6 bases and the J gene lost 3 bases, with 13 bases spanning the gap. The CDR3 runs to 14 residues. CDR1 LNHDA and CDR2 SQIVND come from the germline V gene (reference sequence). CDR3 DNA sequence: TGTGCCAGTAGCCTGATGGACGAGACAGATACGCAGTATTTT. The encoded protein is CASSLMDETDTQYF.